These T cell receptor beta chains were read from a single sample in a study of neurological immune-mediated disorders. TCRdb ran MiXCR on the 5' RACE reads and lists one entry per CDR3 protein. The sample holds tens of thousands of distinct CDR3 sequences; around 4% are singletons and the top ten take roughly 2%. Material: PBMCs. All receptors derive from a man in his thirties or forties with multiple sclerosis. Both conserved end residues are part of each CDR3. The D gene is left open where the match is weak. Clone sizes are given selectively: once, few, many, or a class where the clone is expanded.

clone_size,j_call,d_call,v_call,cdr3_nt,cdr3_aa
many,TRBJ2-5,.,TRBV20-1,TGCAGTGCTAGAGATGCCCGGGACTACCAAGAGACCCAGTACTTC,CSARDARDYQETQYF
many,TRBJ2-1,.,TRBV20-1,TGCAGTGCTACCTACATCGGTAGCTCCTACAATGAGCAGTTCTTC,CSATYIGSSYNEQFF
many,TRBJ2-1,.,TRBV20-1,TGCAGTGCTAGCCGCGTGACTAGTAATGAGCAGTTCTTC,CSASRVTSNEQFF
many,TRBJ2-1,TRBD2,TRBV7-2,TGTGCCAGCAGCTTACGGTACGGGAGGATAAGCAATGAGCAGTTCTTC,CASSLRYGRISNEQFF
many,TRBJ2-2,.,TRBV7-2,TGTGCCAGCAGCTTAGAAGTTTCCGGGGAGCTGTTTTTT,CASSLEVSGELFF
.,TRBJ2-3,TRBD2,TRBV24-1,TGTGCCACCAGGCCGGCGGGGGGGACAGATACGCAGTATTTT,CATRPAGGTDTQYF
many,TRBJ1-1,.,TRBV6-5,TGTGCCAGCAGTTGGGGGCAGAACACTGAAGCTTTCTTT,CASSWGQNTEAFF
many,TRBJ2-1,.,TRBV19,TGTGCCAGTAGTATCGCCCGAAGCTCCTACAATGAGCAGTTCTTC,CASSIARSSYNEQFF
many,TRBJ2-3,TRBD1,TRBV4-3,TGCGCCAGCAGCCAAGGAACAGGGGCCCCCACAGATACGCAGTATTTT,CASSQGTGAPTDTQYF
many,TRBJ1-2,TRBD1,TRBV6-1,TGTGCCAGCAGCTCCCGTTGGGGACAGGATAACTATGGCTACACCTTC,CASSSRWGQDNYGYTF
many,TRBJ1-1,.,TRBV6-5,TGTGCCAGCAGCCTTTCTTGGGCGGTGAACACTGAAGCTTTCTTT,CASSLSWAVNTEAFF
many,TRBJ1-2,TRBD1,TRBV5-6,TGTGCCAGCAGCTTGCACAGGGGCTATGGCTACACCTTC,CASSLHRGYGYTF
many,TRBJ2-7,TRBD1,TRBV6-5,TGTGCCAGCAGTCGGACAGGGGTTGACTACGAGCAGTACTTC,CASSRTGVDYEQYF
few,TRBJ2-7,TRBD2,TRBV12-3/TRBV12-4,TGTGCCAGCAGTTTCAGGCGGGGAGGGGTCGAGCAGTACTTC,CASSFRRGGVEQYF
many,TRBJ1-5,.,TRBV20-1,TGCAGTGCCCGACCGAAGGGAAGCAATCAGCCCCAGCATTTT,CSARPKGSNQPQHF
many,TRBJ2-1,TRBD1,TRBV6-2/TRBV6-3,TGTGCCAGCAAGAAGGACAGGGTGATCAATGAGCAGTTCTTC,CASKKDRVINEQFF
.,TRBJ1-5,.,TRBV6-2/TRBV6-3,TGTGCCAGCAGGGGCGCATGGAATCAGCCCCAGCATTTT,CASRGAWNQPQHF
many,TRBJ1-5,.,TRBV20-1,TGCAGTGCTCAGGGGTCAGGTGATCAGCCCCAGCATTTT,CSAQGSGDQPQHF
many,TRBJ2-2,.,TRBV9,TGTGCCAGCAGCGTTAGGGGGACGAACACCGGGGAGCTGTTTTTT,CASSVRGTNTGELFF
.,TRBJ1-3,.,TRBV20-1,TGCAGTGCTAGTAGGACGCTCAACTCTGGAAACACCATATATTTT,CSASRTLNSGNTIYF
few,TRBJ2-2,.,TRBV27,TGTGCCAGCAGTCTCACCGAGTTGACCGGGGAGCTGTTTTTT,CASSLTELTGELFF
few,TRBJ1-6,.,TRBV20-1,TGCAGTGCTAGAGACAGGGTCAATTATAATTCACCCCTCAACTTT,CSARDRVNYNSPLNF
.,TRBJ2-3,TRBD1,TRBV7-2,TGTGCCAGCAGCTTAGGGGCAGGGGGTCCGGATACGCAGTATTTT,CASSLGAGGPDTQYF